Following are 29 T cell receptor beta chains from one sample sequenced in a study of T-cell memory formation after mild COVID-19 (dated by TCRdb to 2020 to 2022). Libraries came from 5' RACE. Sequenced using an Illumina NovaSeq 6000. In TCRdb, the public reads were trimmed at Q25 with fastp and aligned with MiXCR, with productive beta chains retained. Records with the same CDR3 protein are collapsed into one entry carrying the most frequent genes and DNA. The sample table shows about 190,000 distinct CDR3 sequences, and around 21% are seen once. The ten largest clones add up to under 30% of the sample. Sequenced: PBMCs or a T cell subset sorted from them (not recorded which). The receptor set was obtained from an adult woman who had mild COVID-19 (a few samples of this study predate the infection). The sample titles of this study are shuffled in the database, so cell type and time point are left out; the donor was told from shared clones.

This clonotype occurred a few times. The V gene is TRBV7-9, the J gene TRBJ1-1; D unresolved. CDR1 is SEHNR, CDR2 FQNEAQ, per germline (reference sequence). The CDR3 is 13 amino acids. Trimming removed 1 base at V and 6 bases at J, with 9 bases between. The CDR3 nucleotides read TGTGCCAGCAGCTTAGAGGTGTCCCCTGAAGCTTTCTTT. It is translated as CASSLEVSPEAFF.

The chain links TRBV12-3 or TRBV12-4 to TRBJ2-3; possible D gene TRBD2, 7 bases. V shed 8 bases and J shed 1 base, with 13 bases lying between them. The CDR3 runs 14 residues. The CDR3 coding sequence is TGTGCCAGCGGTCGGGGGGCCGGCACAGATACGCAGTATTTT. It translates to CASGRGAGTDTQYF.

This chain uses TRBV6-2 or TRBV6-3 with TRBJ2-1; perhaps TRBD2 as D (5 bases). CDR1 is MNHEY, CDR2 SVGEGT, per germline. This CDR3 spans 15 amino acids. Trimming stripped 4 bases from V and 8 bases from J, with 18 bases between. For the CDR3, the DNA is TGTGCCAGCAGTTCCCCCCCGCTAGCAGGATATGAGCAGTTCTTC. Protein: CASSSPPLAGYEQFF.

In this sample, this clonotype turned up a few times. The V and J genes are TRBV6-4 and TRBJ2-6; D may be TRBD2 (5 bases). V lost 2 bases and J 0 bases, leaving 8 bases between the germline ends. CDR3 length: 16 residues. Germline CDR1 and CDR2: MRHNA and SNTAGT. The CDR3 loop reads CASSDVGASGANVLTF. CDR3 sequence (DNA): TGTGCCAGCAGTGACGTGGGAGCCTCTGGGGCCAACGTCCTGACTTTC.

This rearrangement joins TRBV20-1 to TRBJ1-1; 11 bases are a match to TRBD1. Germline lookup yields CDR1 DFQATT and CDR2 SNEGSKA (reference sequence). CDR3 size: 15 residues. V was pared by 3 bases and J by 3 bases, with 6 bases of the junction left unmatched. The CDR3 protein is CSASRTGGADTEAFF. CDR3 nucleotide sequence: TGCAGTGCTAGTAGGACAGGGGGCGCGGACACTGAAGCTTTCTTT.

This clonotype was seen a few times. The chain links TRBV6-2 or TRBV6-3 to TRBJ2-3; 7 bases align to TRBD2. The CDR3 spans 17 residues. Per the germline V gene, CDR1 is MNHEY and CDR2 is SVGEGT. After removal of 6 bases from V and 2 bases from J, the junction contained 14 bases not matched to a gene. CDR3: CASREQAGRLDTDTQYF. Written as DNA, the CDR3 is TGTGCCAGCAGAGAACAAGCGGGGCGCCTGGACACAGATACGCAGTATTTT.

In this sample, this clonotype turned up a few times. The chain has TRBV6-4 and TRBJ2-2, with unresolved D. This CDR3 spans 14 amino acids. Germline V lookup: CDR1 MRHNA, CDR2 SNTAGT. V lost 8 bases to trimming and J lost 4 bases, with 14 bases between them. CDR3 coding DNA: TGTGCCAGCGAATTCGGAGTAGGCACCGGGGAGCTGTTTTTT. Its translation is CASEFGVGTGELFF.

This sequence joins TRBV5-1 and TRBJ2-7, with TRBD1 as a possible D gene (6 bases). The germline V gene encodes CDR1 SGHRS and CDR2 YFSETQ. V lost 4 bases to trimming and J lost 2 bases, with 13 bases between them. The CDR3 spans 14 residues. The CDR3 DNA is TGCGCCAGCAGCCTACGGACAGACCCCTACGAGCAGTACTTC. Protein: CASSLRTDPYEQYF.

The chain couples TRBV12-3 or TRBV12-4 to TRBJ2-3; unclear D gene. With 1 base removed from V and 1 base from J, the gap between germline ends came to 9 bases. The CDR3 totals 15 residues. DNA for the CDR3: TGTGCCAGCAGTTTAGAAGGTTGGGGCACAGATACGCAGTATTTT. Translated: CASSLEGWGTDTQYF.

V usage is TRBV12-3 or TRBV12-4 and J usage is TRBJ2-5, with 8 bases fitting TRBD2. CDR3 length: 14 residues. The V segment lost 3 bases and the J segment 5 bases; nucleotides outside the gene matches: 5. The CDR3 DNA is TGTGCCAGCAGTTTCCGGGGGGGCCGGGAGACCCAGTACTTC. Protein: CASSFRGGRETQYF.

In this sample, this clonotype turned up a few times. The chain has TRBV7-2 and TRBJ2-1; possibly TRBD2 for D (5 bases). CDR1 SGHTA and CDR2 FQGNSA come from the germline V gene. Trimming left V 1 base short and J 8 bases short, with 18 bases between. The length of the CDR3 is 16 residues. The CDR3 DNA reads as TGTGCCAGCAGCTTAGGAGGGTCTAACCCAAGGGATGAGCAGTTCTTC. Translation: CASSLGGSNPRDEQFF. Drawing the rest from reference TRBV7-2 and TRBJ2-1, the complete variable domain is GAGVSQSPSNKVTEKGKDVELRCDPISGHTALYWYRQSLGQGLEFLIYFQGNSAPDKSGLPSDRFSAERTGGSVSTLTIQRTQQEDSAVYLCASSLGGSNPRDEQFFGPGTRLTVL.

The table lists this clonotype with a few counts. The rearrangement joins TRBV12-3 or TRBV12-4 to TRBJ2-5, with TRBD2 matching 9 bases. V trimming: 1 base; J trimming: 5 bases; junction bases outside the gene matches: 8. The length of the CDR3 is 16 residues. This CDR3 is CASSLVWTSVYETQYF. The CDR3 DNA follows: TGTGCCAGCAGTTTAGTTTGGACTAGCGTCTATGAGACCCAGTACTTC.

V usage is TRBV12-3 or TRBV12-4 and J usage is TRBJ1-1; 7 nucleotides line up with TRBD1. The CDR3 runs 14 residues. Germline trimming cut 6 bases from V and 7 bases from J; bases unmatched to any gene: 11. The CDR3 protein is CASRQQGKKLEAFF. CDR3 bases: TGTGCCAGCAGACAACAGGGGAAAAAACTTGAAGCTTTCTTT.

This clonotype was counted ten times or more. This chain joins TRBV6-1 and TRBJ2-6; D unresolved. Germline CDR1 reads MNHNS; CDR2 reads SASEGT. V lost 1 base and J 0 bases, leaving 7 bases between the germline ends. The CDR3 is 16 amino acids. The CDR3 reads CASSEDGASGANVLTF. The DNA for the CDR3 is TGTGCCAGCAGTGAAGACGGAGCCTCTGGGGCCAACGTCCTGACTTTC.

This clonotype was counted only a few times. The J gene is TRBJ2-7, the V gene TRBV2; 7 bases match TRBD1. CDR3 length: 15 residues. V trimming: 6 bases; J trimming: 4 bases; junction bases outside the gene matches: 12. Germline V gene sequence: CDR1 SNHLY, CDR2 FYNNEI. For the CDR3, the DNA is TGTGCCAGCAGAGCTCCGGGACAGCTAATTTACGAGCAGTACTTC. It specifies CASRAPGQLIYEQYF.

The chain carries TRBV6-2 or TRBV6-3 and TRBJ2-3; TRBD2 matches 8 bases. Trimming took 4 bases from V and 4 from J; bases not matched to a gene: 10. The CDR3 has 16 amino acids. Germline V CDR1 and CDR2: MNHEY, SVGEGT. Here the CDR3 reads CASSLTSAEHADTQYF. For the CDR3, the DNA is TGTGCCAGCAGTTTGACTAGCGCGGAGCATGCAGATACGCAGTATTTT.

This clonotype occurred a few times. The CDR3 protein is CASSYGTGDYEQYF. The CDR3 DNA sequence: TGTGCCAGCAGTTACGGGACAGGGGACTACGAGCAGTACTTC. The chain links TRBV6-2 or TRBV6-3 to TRBJ2-7, with TRBD1 matching over 10 bases. V gave up 2 bases and J gave up 3 bases; unmatched junction bases: 1. Germline CDR1 and CDR2: MNHEY and SVGEGT. The CDR3 extends over 14 amino acids.

This chain connects TRBV20-1 to TRBJ1-2, with D possibly being TRBD1 (6 bases). Germline values: CDR1 DFQATT, CDR2 SNEGSKA (reference sequence). The ends were cut back, 6 bases at V and 2 bases at J, with 16 bases in the middle. The CDR3 is 14 residues long. The CDR3 sequence is CSALDDRNNYGYTF. The DNA of the CDR3 is TGCAGTGCATTAGACGACAGGAACAACTATGGCTACACCTTC.

The V and J genes are TRBV7-6 and TRBJ1-1; TRBD1 matches 9 bases. Trimming at V came to 4 bases and at J to 3 bases, leaving 9 bases not matched to a gene. The germline CDR1 and CDR2 sequences are SGHVS and FNYEAQ. The CDR3 spans 16 residues. This CDR3 is CASSSQGAQGDTEAFF. CDR3 DNA: TGTGCCAGCAGCTCACAGGGGGCGCAGGGGGACACTGAAGCTTTCTTT.

There are a few counts of this clonotype. This chain links TRBV7-8 with TRBJ1-4, with 10 bases fitting TRBD1. V shed 3 bases, J shed 6 bases, and the junction held 10 bases outside the gene matches. This CDR3 comprises 17 residues. Germline-derived CDR1 and CDR2 are SGHVS and FQNEAQ. The CDR3 coding sequence is TGTGCCAGCAGCTTGGCCCGAGACAGGGGGCTGTATGAAAAACTGTTTTTT. It translates to CASSLARDRGLYEKLFF.

The rearrangement uses TRBV6-2 or TRBV6-3 and TRBJ2-5, with D perhaps being TRBD1 or TRBD2 (5 bases each). CDR3 length equals 14 residues. Trimming pared 5 bases from V and 2 bases from J, leaving 12 bases between. CDR1 and CDR2 (germline): MNHEY, SVGEGT. As DNA, the CDR3 is TGTGCCAGCAGTCCCGGGACGAGACAAGAGACCCAGTACTTC. Its protein is CASSPGTRQETQYF.

The chain links TRBV6-1 to TRBJ1-1; D not resolved. Germline CDR1 reads MNHNS; CDR2 reads SASEGT. V was shortened by 2 bases and J by 0 bases, with 19 bases between the two germline ends. This CDR3 region has 18 residues. The CDR3 region is CASSENPSEALLNTEAFF. CDR3 in DNA: TGTGCCAGCAGTGAAAATCCATCGGAAGCCTTATTGAACACTGAAGCTTTCTTT.

This chain connects TRBV5-5 to TRBJ2-1; D is uncertain. Trimming removed 2 bases from V and 0 bases from J, with 9 bases in between. The CDR3 is 15 residues long. Germline V gene sequence: CDR1 SGHKS, CDR2 YYEKEE (reference sequence). CDR3 sequence reads: CASSLDWSSYNEQFF. CDR3 nucleotide sequence: TGTGCCAGCAGCTTAGACTGGTCCTCCTACAATGAGCAGTTCTTC. Combining the CDR3 with reference TRBV5-5 and TRBJ2-1 gives the whole variable domain DAGVTQSPTHLIKTRGQQVTLRCSPISGHKSVSWYQQVLGQGPQFIFQYYEKEERGRGNFPDRFSARQFPNYSSELNVNALLLGDSALYLCASSLDWSSYNEQFFGPGTRLTVL.

This clonotype was picked up a small number of times. This chain uses TRBV7-3 with TRBJ2-3, with D perhaps being TRBD1 or TRBD2 (5 bases each). Between the trimmed V and J ends, which lost 4 bases and 1 base, there was a span of 15 bases. Germline CDR1 SGHTA, CDR2 FQGTGA. This CDR3 has 16 residues. The CDR3 loop reads CASSSRGAAGTDTQYF. DNA of the CDR3: TGTGCCAGCAGCTCAAGAGGGGCGGCCGGCACAGATACGCAGTATTTT.

This clonotype has a handful of counts. The CDR3 here is CASSPLGGNTGELFF. DNA of the CDR3: TGTGCCAGCAGCCCACTAGGGGGCAACACCGGGGAGCTGTTTTTT. This rearrangement joins TRBV7-8 to TRBJ2-2; 7 nucleotides match TRBD1. The CDR3 spans 15 residues. Germline V gene data show CDR1 as SGHVS and CDR2 as FQNEAQ. The ends lost 5 bases at V and 2 bases at J; junction bases unmatched: 5.

In its sample, this clonotype was seen a few times. The CDR3 sequence is CASSPGLAGEASETQYF. The CDR3 DNA sequence: TGCGCCAGCAGCCCGGGACTAGCGGGAGAGGCTTCGGAGACCCAGTACTTC. V usage is TRBV4-3 and J usage is TRBJ2-5, with 14 bases aligning to TRBD2. This CDR3 has 17 residues. Germline CDR1 is LGHNA and CDR2 is YSLEER. The trim removed 4 bases at V and 5 bases at J, leaving 9 bases unmatched.

The V and J genes are TRBV7-9 and TRBJ1-1; D gene ambiguous. Trimming pared 5 bases from V and 4 bases from J, leaving 14 bases between. CDR3 size: 14 residues. Per the germline V gene, CDR1 is SEHNR and CDR2 is FQNEAQ (reference sequence). Here the CDR3 reads CASSAQDLGTEAFF. CDR3 nucleotide sequence: TGTGCCAGCAGCGCCCAGGATTTAGGCACTGAAGCTTTCTTT.

This clonotype occurred a few times. The rearrangement joins TRBV5-1 to TRBJ2-7; TRBD1 matches at 8 bases. The germline V gene encodes CDR1 SGHRS and CDR2 YFSETQ. The CDR3 spans 14 residues. Trimming took 4 bases from V and 2 from J; bases not matched to a gene: 5. The CDR3 bases are TGCGCCAGCAGCGACAGGGGTTCACCCTACGAGCAGTACTTC. It yields the protein CASSDRGSPYEQYF.

The CDR3 protein is CASSQELADYNEQFF. DNA of the CDR3: TGCGCCAGCAGCCAAGAGCTAGCGGACTACAATGAGCAGTTCTTC. The chain joins TRBV4-3 to TRBJ2-1; 7 bases line up with TRBD2. The CDR3 consists of 15 residues. Germline V CDR1 and CDR2: LGHNA, YSLEER. V was pared by 0 bases and J by 3 bases, with 2 bases of the junction left unmatched.